These 28 T cell receptor beta chains were sequenced from one sample in a study of T-cell reconstitution after alpha-beta-depleted transplantation in children. Preparation of the TCRbeta library was carried out with unique molecular identifiers. TCRdb fed the PCR reads into MiXCR, producing one record per CDR3 protein. The sample lists around 380,000 distinct CDR3 sequences, approximately 11% seen once, with 4.5% to 6.5% in the top ten. The sample was PBMCs from the stem cell graft donor, taken from the stem cell graft. Receptors were obtained from a human donor who donated a stem cell graft to a child with acute myeloid leukemia.

This clonotype has more than one count but fewer than ten. This chain connects TRBV6-1 to TRBJ2-5; D uncertain. Trimming removed 6 bases from V and 5 bases from J, with 7 bases in between. From germline, CDR1 is MNHNS and CDR2 SASEGT. The CDR3 runs 11 residues. The CDR3: CASSFTETQYF. DNA for the CDR3: TGTGCCAGCAGCTTTACCGAGACCCAGTACTTC.

This clonotype was picked up a small number of times. The chain carries TRBV18 and TRBJ2-1; 7 bases map to TRBD1. V dropped 1 base and J dropped 3; count of bases not matched to a gene: 6. CDR1 is KGHSH, CDR2 LQKENI, per germline. The CDR3 consists of 16 residues. The CDR3 loop is CASSPRQGIIYNEQFF. CDR3 bases: TGTGCCAGCTCACCACGACAGGGTATTATCTACAATGAGCAGTTCTTC.

In its sample, this clonotype was seen many times. The chain links TRBV20-1 to TRBJ1-5, with 7 bases fitting TRBD1. J gave up 3 bases and V 7 bases, and 9 bases lay outside the gene matches. There are 14 residues in the CDR3. From germline, CDR1 is DFQATT and CDR2 SNEGSKA (reference sequence). The CDR3 region is CSVQQGISNQPQHF. CDR3 nucleotide sequence: TGCAGTGTACAACAGGGGATTTCCAATCAGCCCCAGCATTTT.

This sequence joins TRBV27 and TRBJ2-2, with 7 positions matching TRBD1. CDR3 length: 15 amino acids. Germline V CDR1 and CDR2: MNHEY, SMNVEV (reference sequence). Trimming cost V 4 bases and J 6 bases; bases outside gene matches: 8. The CDR3 DNA follows: TGTGCCAGCAGTTCACGACAGGGTCGGCCCGGGGAGCTGTTTTTT. This encodes CASSSRQGRPGELFF.

The chain recombines TRBV27 with TRBJ2-1; D gene ambiguous. This CDR3 region has 17 residues. CDR1 is MNHEY, CDR2 SMNVEV, per germline (reference sequence). The V end was cut by 4 bases, the J end by 7 bases, with 23 bases between. The CDR3 spells CASSSPRAVGFGNEQFF. The DNA for the CDR3 is TGTGCCAGCAGTTCCCCTAGGGCGGTAGGTTTCGGGAATGAGCAGTTCTTC.

This clonotype was seen a few times. The chain has TRBV7-2 and TRBJ1-2, with unresolved D. This CDR3 spans 14 amino acids. V lost 5 bases and J 4 bases, leaving 14 bases between the germline ends. Germline V gives CDR1 SGHTA, CDR2 FQGNSA. The CDR3 sequence: CASSPYPGSYGYTF. DNA of the CDR3: TGTGCCAGCAGCCCCTATCCGGGGAGCTATGGCTACACCTTC.

The sample holds many counts of this clonotype. The chain is built from TRBV7-9 and TRBJ2-5; D not certain. The CDR3 sequence is 14 residues long. V lost 1 base and J 2 bases, leaving 8 bases between the germline ends. Germline V gene data show CDR1 as SEHNR and CDR2 as FQNEAQ (reference sequence). The CDR3 is CASSLGALQETQYF. CDR3 bases: TGTGCCAGCAGCTTAGGCGCACTGCAAGAGACCCAGTACTTC. Full variable domain (remainder filled in from reference TRBV7-9 and TRBJ2-5): DTGVSQNPRHKITKRGQNVTFRCDPISEHNRLYWYRQTLGQGPEFLTYFQNEAQLEKSRLLSDRFSAERPKGSFSTLEIQRTEQGDSAMYLCASSLGALQETQYFGPGTRLLVL.

This chain joins TRBV5-6 and TRBJ2-1, with 11 bases aligning to TRBD2. Trimming cost V 1 base and J 2 bases; bases outside gene matches: 5. The CDR3 totals 17 residues. The germline CDR1 and CDR2 sequences are SGHDT and YYEEEE. The CDR3 sequence: CASSLWLAGGPYNEQFF. The CDR3 DNA follows: TGTGCCAGCAGCTTGTGGTTAGCGGGGGGGCCCTACAATGAGCAGTTCTTC.

The chain carries TRBV30 and TRBJ1-2; TRBD1 matches at 7 bases. The V gene's germline CDR1 is GTSNPN and CDR2 SVGIG (reference sequence). The CDR3 is made up of 14 amino acids. Trimming at V came to 3 bases and at J to 4 bases, leaving 8 bases not matched to a gene. CDR3: CAWRGATGTYGYTF. DNA of the CDR3: TGTGCCTGGAGGGGAGCGACAGGGACCTATGGCTACACCTTC.

This clonotype was picked up a small number of times. V is TRBV20-1 and J is TRBJ2-2; 8 nucleotides align to TRBD2. The germline V gene has CDR1 DFQATT and CDR2 SNEGSKA (reference sequence). The CDR3 spans 16 residues. With 0 bases clipped from V and 6 bases from J, the junction kept 9 bases outside the gene matches. CDR3: CSARDLTGGPSGELFF. CDR3 DNA sequence: TGCAGTGCTAGAGATTTGACGGGGGGGCCTTCCGGGGAGCTGTTTTTT.

Here the CDR3 reads CASKTVTDTQYF. In DNA form, the CDR3 reads TGTGCCAGCAAAACGGTAACAGATACGCAGTATTTT. The chain carries TRBV12-3 or TRBV12-4 and TRBJ2-3; D remains ambiguous. This CDR3 contains 12 residues. The V and J ends lost 7 bases and 3 bases respectively, with 8 bases between them.

The chain couples TRBV2 to TRBJ2-1; D not resolved. Between the trimmed V and J ends, which lost 6 bases and 6 bases, there was a span of 12 bases. Per germline, CDR1 SNHLY and CDR2 FYNNEI. The length of the CDR3 is 13 residues. CDR3 sequence: CASRTSAANEQFF. In DNA form, the CDR3 reads TGTGCCAGCAGGACGTCTGCAGCCAATGAGCAGTTCTTC.

This clonotype was recorded at least ten times. The chain combines TRBV20-1 with TRBJ2-1; no definite D call. This CDR3 has 14 amino acids. From germline, CDR1 is DFQATT and CDR2 SNEGSKA (reference sequence). V lost 0 bases to trimming and J lost 6 bases, with 12 bases between them. DNA for the CDR3: TGCAGTGCTAGAGATCTTAGCCTAAGCAATGAGCAGTTCTTC. It translates to CSARDLSLSNEQFF.

There are a few counts of this clonotype. J is TRBJ1-2 and V is TRBV11-2; D unresolved. Germline CDR1 SGHAT, CDR2 FQNNGV. The CDR3 runs to 14 residues. With 4 bases removed from V and 6 bases from J, the gap between germline ends came to 15 bases. CDR3 coding DNA: TGTGCCAGCAGCTCCCCGGCCCTAAGGAATGGCTACACCTTC. Translating gives CASSSPALRNGYTF.

The J gene is TRBJ2-5, the V gene TRBV4-2; perhaps D is TRBD1 or TRBD2 (6 bases each). V gave up 0 bases and J gave up 4 bases, with 27 bases separating them. The CDR3 totals 20 residues. Germline V gives CDR1 LGHNA, CDR2 YNFKEQ. Here the CDR3 reads CASSQDWGQLRGTSGETQYF. CDR3 bases: TGTGCCAGCAGCCAAGATTGGGGGCAGTTAAGAGGGACTTCGGGAGAGACCCAGTACTTC.

The chain joins TRBV6-5 to TRBJ2-1; TRBD2 matches 16 bases. Germline V gene data show CDR1 as MNHEY and CDR2 as SVGAGI. The CDR3 has 15 residues. J gave up 9 bases and V 6 bases, and 5 bases lay outside the gene matches. The CDR3 sequence: CASSRGTSGRGEQFF. CDR3 in DNA: TGTGCCAGCAGCCGAGGGACTAGCGGGAGGGGTGAGCAGTTCTTC.

The chain has TRBV27 and TRBJ1-5; D is undetermined. Deletions cut 6 bases from V and 2 bases from J, with 11 bases between. CDR1 is MNHEY and CDR2 is SMNVEV in the germline V gene (reference sequence). This CDR3 has 14 residues. Here the CDR3 DNA reads TGTGCCAGCAGCCGCAATGGGGGCAATCAGCCCCAGCATTTT. Protein sequence: CASSRNGGNQPQHF.

This clonotype was detected ten times or more. The chain combines TRBV5-1 with TRBJ2-5; the match to TRBD1 covers 8 bases. The CDR3 spans 15 residues. With V trimmed by 4 bases and J by 4 bases, 9 bases remained unmatched. Per the germline V gene, CDR1 is SGHRS and CDR2 is YFSETQ. The CDR3 DNA follows: TGCGCCAGCAGCACCCGGACAGGGAGGATAGAGACCCAGTACTTC. It is translated as CASSTRTGRIETQYF.

The chain employs TRBV7-8 and TRBJ2-3; D uncertain. The CDR3 is 16 residues long. Trimming cost V 0 bases and J 0 bases, with 10 bases left between them. Germline CDR1 is SGHVS and CDR2 is FQNEAQ. The CDR3 DNA reads TGTGCCAGCAGCTTAGCATCCACAGCTAGCACAGATACGCAGTATTTT. Translation gives CASSLASTASTDTQYF.

J is TRBJ2-2 and V is TRBV12-3 or TRBV12-4; 8 bases map to TRBD1. This CDR3 region has 15 residues. Germline trimming cut 6 bases from V and 2 bases from J; bases unmatched to any gene: 5. The CDR3 region has the DNA TGTGCCAGCAGCCGTGACAGGGGTAACACCGGGGAGCTGTTTTTT. Amino acid sequence: CASSRDRGNTGELFF.

CDR3 nucleotide sequence: TGTGCCTCCCCAGGGGCCGGGGAGTTTACAACCCTGAACACAGATACGCAGTATTTT. Encoded protein: CASPGAGEFTTLNTDTQYF. The chain recombines TRBV24-1 with TRBJ2-3, with D perhaps matching TRBD1 (6 bases). Germline V gene sequence: CDR1 KGHDR, CDR2 SFDVKD. The V and J ends lost 12 bases and 2 bases respectively, with 32 bases between them. There are 19 residues in the CDR3.

The genes are TRBV29-1 and TRBJ2-1, with D tentatively TRBD1 (6 bases). CDR3 size: 11 residues. V was pared by 5 bases and J by 8 bases, with 10 bases between. Per the germline V gene, CDR1 is SQVTM and CDR2 is ANQGSEA. The CDR3 coding sequence is TGCAGCGTTCAGGGGCCCCATGAGCAGTTCTTC. Its translation: CSVQGPHEQFF.

This clonotype has more than one count but fewer than ten. The V call is TRBV7-2, the J call TRBJ1-1, with TRBD1 matching 9 bases. This CDR3 has 17 residues. CDR1 SGHTA and CDR2 FQGNSA come from the germline V gene. The junction had 9 bases not matched to a gene; V was cut back by 0 bases and J by 4 bases. The CDR3 DNA reads as TGTGCCAGCAGCTTAGCGAGGGTCCGGACAGGGGTCACTGAAGCTTTCTTT. It specifies CASSLARVRTGVTEAFF.

The CDR3 is CASSLDSSETQYF. The CDR3 DNA follows: TGCGCCAGCAGCTTGGACAGCTCAGAGACCCAGTACTTC. This rearrangement joins TRBV5-1 to TRBJ2-5; D gene unclear. Germline lookup yields CDR1 SGHRS and CDR2 YFSETQ. The CDR3 is made up of 13 amino acids. The V and J ends lost 0 bases and 4 bases respectively, with 7 bases between them.

This clonotype was found a few times. The CDR3 loop reads CSELGGSYNEQFF. CDR3 sequence (DNA): TGCAGCGAACTAGGGGGCTCCTACAATGAGCAGTTCTTC. This chain joins TRBV29-1 and TRBJ2-1; D is possibly TRBD1 (6 bases). Germline assignment: CDR1 SQVTM and CDR2 ANQGSEA. The CDR3 runs to 13 residues. The V and J ends lost 7 bases and 0 bases respectively, with 10 bases between them.

The rearrangement uses TRBV5-1 and TRBJ2-7; D not resolved. Germline V gene lookup returns CDR1 SGHRS and CDR2 YFSETQ. The CDR3 loop spans 15 amino acids. The germline V and J ends were trimmed by 2 bases and 2 bases, with 14 bases remaining between them. The CDR3 region has the DNA TGCGCCAGCAGCTTCGGCCCCCAGGAGACCTACGAGCAGTACTTC. This translates into CASSFGPQETYEQYF.

This clonotype was recorded at least ten times. The chain links TRBV5-1 to TRBJ1-6, with no clear D. Trimming shortened V by 1 base and J by 7 bases, and 6 bases separated the two germline ends. The CDR3 is 13 residues long. Per germline, CDR1 SGHRS and CDR2 YFSETQ. CDR3 bases: TGCGCCAGCAGCTTGCAGGAGAATTCACCCCTCCACTTT. Translation gives CASSLQENSPLHF.

This clonotype appeared a few times. This chain links TRBV7-9 with TRBJ2-2; D may match TRBD1 or TRBD2 (6 bases each). Trimming cost V 4 bases and J 4 bases, with 19 bases left between them. This CDR3 contains 17 residues. Germline CDR1 is SEHNR and CDR2 is FQNEAQ (reference sequence). The CDR3 here is CASSSLLSGASTGELFF. The CDR3 nucleotides are TGTGCCAGCAGCTCCCTCCTGTCGGGGGCCAGCACCGGGGAGCTGTTTTTT.